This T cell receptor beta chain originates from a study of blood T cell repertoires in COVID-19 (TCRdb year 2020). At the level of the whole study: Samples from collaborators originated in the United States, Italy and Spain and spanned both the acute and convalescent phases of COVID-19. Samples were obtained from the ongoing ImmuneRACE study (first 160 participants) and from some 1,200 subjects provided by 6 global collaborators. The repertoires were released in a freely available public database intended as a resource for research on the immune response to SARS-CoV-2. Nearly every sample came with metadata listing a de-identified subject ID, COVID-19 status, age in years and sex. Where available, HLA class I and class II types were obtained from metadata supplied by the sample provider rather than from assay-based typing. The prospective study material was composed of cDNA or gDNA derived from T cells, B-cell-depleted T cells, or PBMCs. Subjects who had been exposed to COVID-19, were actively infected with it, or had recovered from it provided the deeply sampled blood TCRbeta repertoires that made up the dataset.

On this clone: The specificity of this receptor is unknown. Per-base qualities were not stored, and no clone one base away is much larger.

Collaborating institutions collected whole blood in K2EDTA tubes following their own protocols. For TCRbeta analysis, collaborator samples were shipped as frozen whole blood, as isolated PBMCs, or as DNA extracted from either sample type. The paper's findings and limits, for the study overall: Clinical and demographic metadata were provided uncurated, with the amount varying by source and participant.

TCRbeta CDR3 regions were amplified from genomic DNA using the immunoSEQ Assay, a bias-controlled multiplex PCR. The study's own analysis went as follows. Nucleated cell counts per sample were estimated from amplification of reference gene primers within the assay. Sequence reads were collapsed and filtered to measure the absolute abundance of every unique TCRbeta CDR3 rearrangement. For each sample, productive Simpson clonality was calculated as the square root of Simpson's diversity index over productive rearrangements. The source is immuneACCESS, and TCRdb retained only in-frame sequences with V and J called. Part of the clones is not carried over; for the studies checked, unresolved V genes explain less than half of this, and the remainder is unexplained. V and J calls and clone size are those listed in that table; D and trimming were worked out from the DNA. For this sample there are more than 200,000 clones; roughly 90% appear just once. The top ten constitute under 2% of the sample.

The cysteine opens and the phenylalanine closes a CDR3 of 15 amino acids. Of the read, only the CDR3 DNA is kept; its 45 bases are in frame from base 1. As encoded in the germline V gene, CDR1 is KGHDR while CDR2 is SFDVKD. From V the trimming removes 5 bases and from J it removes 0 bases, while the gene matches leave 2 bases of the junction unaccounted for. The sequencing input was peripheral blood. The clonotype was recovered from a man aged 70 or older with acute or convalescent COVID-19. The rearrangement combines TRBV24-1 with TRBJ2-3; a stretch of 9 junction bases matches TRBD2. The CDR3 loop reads CATSALAGSTDTQYF. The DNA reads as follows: TGTGCCACCAGTGCACTAGCGGGCAGCACAGATACGCAGTATTTT.